A selection of T cell receptor beta chains follows, all from one sample in a study of early T cells in non-severe SARS-CoV-2 infection. MiXCR, run by TCRdb on the 5' RACE reads, gives a single entry per CDR3 protein. Seen here are 90,000 to 100,000 distinct CDR3 sequences, about 13% observed once, and the top ten hold over 2%. Material for sequencing was whole blood. The source of these receptors is an adult who was a healthcare worker with PCR-confirmed SARS-CoV-2 infection or an uninfected control (not recorded which). Both conserved end residues are part of each CDR3. The D gene is left open where the match is weak. A clone size is listed for some rows: how often the clone was seen (once, few, many), or a class if it is expanded.

j_gene | v_gene | d_gene | abundance | CDR3nt | CDR3aa
TRBJ2-5 | TRBV7-2 | . | . | TGTGCCAGCAGCCCGGGGGCGCGGAGTCTGCGGGAGACCCAGTACTTC | CASSPGARSLRETQYF
TRBJ2-4 | TRBV28 | . | . | TGTGCCAGCAGTGGTTCGAGGGGCAGGGTTGCCAAAAACATTCAGTACTTC | CASSGSRGRVAKNIQYF
TRBJ2-7 | TRBV6-5 | . | few | TGTGCCAGCAGTGATCCCCCTTTACGCGAGCAGTACTTC | CASSDPPLREQYF
TRBJ2-2 | TRBV4-1 | . | few | TGCGCCAGCTCTATGAGAGTGAACACCGGGGAGCTGTTTTTT | CASSMRVNTGELFF
TRBJ2-1 | TRBV14 | . | . | TGTGCCAACAGCCAAGCCTATTGGGACAATGAGCAGTTCTTC | CANSQAYWDNEQFF
TRBJ2-1 | TRBV19 | . | . | TGTGCCAGTAGTGGTTTCCAGGACACAGGACCCCCGTTCTTC | CASSGFQDTGPPFF
TRBJ2-7 | TRBV7-8 | . | few | TGTGCCAGCAGCGCCGCAGCGAGCTCCTACGAGCAGTACTTC | CASSAAASSYEQYF
TRBJ2-4 | TRBV20-1 | . | . | TGCAGTGCTACGCCCGTCGGGGTGACCAAAAACATTCAGTACTTC | CSATPVGVTKNIQYF
TRBJ2-1 | TRBV20-1 | TRBD2 | . | TGCAGTGCTCGCGTAGCGGGGGGCCCAAGCTCCTACAATGAGCAGTTCTTC | CSARVAGGPSSYNEQFF
TRBJ2-7 | TRBV11-2 | TRBD1 | few | TGTGCCAGCAGCCCCCCCGACAGGGGGGTCTTAAAGCAGTACTTC | CASSPPDRGVLKQYF
TRBJ2-7 | TRBV11-2 | TRBD1 | once | TGTGCCAGCAGCCCCTCGACAGGGGAGAGATACGAGCAGTACTTC | CASSPSTGERYEQYF
TRBJ2-1 | TRBV10-2 | . | . | TGCGCCAGCAGTGACGACCACTACAATGAGCAGTTCTTC | CASSDDHYNEQFF
TRBJ2-3 | TRBV6-1 | TRBD2 | few | TGTGCCAGCAGTGCCCGGGACGGGGGGAGTGGGGATACGCAGTATTTT | CASSARDGGSGDTQYF
TRBJ1-1 | TRBV11-2 | TRBD1 | few | TGTGCCAGCAGCTTAAAGACAGGGTCCCCTGAAGCTTTCTTT | CASSLKTGSPEAFF
TRBJ1-1 | TRBV6-6 | . | . | TGTGCCAGCCTCCCCGGGAGGGGGATGGAAGCTTTCTTT | CASLPGRGMEAFF
TRBJ2-1 | TRBV11-2 | . | many | TGTGCCAGCAGCTTAGTACGGGGTTTATCCTACAATGAGCAGTTCTTC | CASSLVRGLSYNEQFF
TRBJ2-7 | TRBV6-6 | . | many | TGTGCCAGCAGTTACTCGACTACTGGGACATACTACGAGCAGTACTTC | CASSYSTTGTYYEQYF
TRBJ2-2 | TRBV15 | . | few | TGTGCCACCAGCAGAGATCTATCCGGGGGGCGGAACACCGGGGAGCTGTTTTTT | CATSRDLSGGRNTGELFF
TRBJ1-1 | TRBV7-9 | . | few | TGTGCCTTCTCAGGGTCTAACACTGAAGCTTTCTTT | CAFSGSNTEAFF
TRBJ2-3 | TRBV12-3/TRBV12-4 | . | many | TGTGCCAGCAGTTTAAGGGGATCCACAGATACGCAGTATTTT | CASSLRGSTDTQYF
TRBJ2-2 | TRBV3-1 | TRBD1 | . | TGTGCCAGCAGCCAAGTAGACAGGGGGCGCTTTGGCGGGGAGCTGTTTTTT | CASSQVDRGRFGGELFF
TRBJ2-6 | TRBV11-2 | . | few | TGTGCCAGCAGCTTGGGGGGAATCATGAGCTCTGGGGCCAACGTCCTGACTTTC | CASSLGGIMSSGANVLTF
TRBJ1-1 | TRBV7-9 | . | many | TGTGCCAGCAGCTCCTCCTACGGGTACACTGAAGCTTTCTTT | CASSSSYGYTEAFF
TRBJ2-2 | TRBV5-6 | . | . | TGTGCCAGCAGCGCTATGTTGGGCGGCTTCGCGAACACCGGGGAGCTGTTTTTT | CASSAMLGGFANTGELFF
TRBJ1-2 | TRBV6-6 | . | . | TGTGCCTGCAGTTCGGGAAGGGAGTATGGCTACACCTTC | CACSSGREYGYTF
TRBJ2-7 | TRBV6-6 | TRBD1 | . | TGTGCCAGCATTCGGGACAGCACCTACGAGCAGTACTTC | CASIRDSTYEQYF
TRBJ2-3 | TRBV13 | TRBD2 | many | TGTGCCAGCATCCTAGCGGGGGGCCGATACACAGATACGCAGTATTTT | CASILAGGRYTDTQYF
TRBJ2-1 | TRBV11-2 | TRBD2 | . | TGTGCCAGCAGCCCGTCTAGCGGGGGGGCATATGAGCAGTTCTTC | CASSPSSGGAYEQFF
TRBJ2-7 | TRBV11-2 | TRBD2 | many | TGTGCCAGCAGCTTAGGTAGCGGGGGCTACGAGCAGTACTTC | CASSLGSGGYEQYF
TRBJ1-1 | TRBV19 | TRBD1 | . | TGTGCCAGTAGTGTAGCAGGGGGCGCGGAAGAAGCTTTCTTT | CASSVAGGAEEAFF
TRBJ1-4 | TRBV27 | . | . | TGTGCCAGCAGTTTATCGTGGGGGCGTGAAAAACTGTTTTTT | CASSLSWGREKLFF
TRBJ1-5 | TRBV5-1 | . | . | TGCGCCAGCAGCTTGGATGGGGTTCCAAATCAGCCCCAGCATTTT | CASSLDGVPNQPQHF
TRBJ2-7 | TRBV12-3/TRBV12-4 | . | . | TGTGCCAGCAGCGCCGGCCGACGGGGCTCCTACGAGCAGTACTTC | CASSAGRRGSYEQYF
TRBJ2-2 | TRBV12-3/TRBV12-4 | . | few | TGTGCCAGCAGTGACCTCGGAGGGCCAACGAACACCGGGGAGCTGTTTTTT | CASSDLGGPTNTGELFF
TRBJ2-6 | TRBV4-1 | TRBD1 | many | TGCGCCAGCAGCCTGAGGACAGGGGCCACTGGGGCCAACGTCCTGACTTTC | CASSLRTGATGANVLTF
TRBJ2-3 | TRBV6-5 | TRBD2 | few | TGTGCCAGCAGTTACTCGGGTAGCGGGGGCCTTCGAGATACGCAGTATTTT | CASSYSGSGGLRDTQYF
TRBJ1-4 | TRBV24-1 | . | few | TGTGCCACCAGTGATTCGGGACAAAGTAATGAAAAACTGTTTTTT | CATSDSGQSNEKLFF